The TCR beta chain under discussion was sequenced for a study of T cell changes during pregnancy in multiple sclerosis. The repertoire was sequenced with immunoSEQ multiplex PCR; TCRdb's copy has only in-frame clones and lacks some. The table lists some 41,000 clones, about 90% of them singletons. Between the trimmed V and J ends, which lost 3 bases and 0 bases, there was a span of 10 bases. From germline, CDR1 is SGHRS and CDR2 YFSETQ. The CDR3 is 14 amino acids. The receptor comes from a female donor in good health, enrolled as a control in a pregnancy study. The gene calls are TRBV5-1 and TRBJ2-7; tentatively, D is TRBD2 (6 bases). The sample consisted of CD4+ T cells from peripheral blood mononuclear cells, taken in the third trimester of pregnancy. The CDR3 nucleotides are TGCGCCAGCAGCTGGGGGGATAGCTCCTACGAGCAGTACTTC. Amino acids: CASSWGDSSYEQYF.